This T cell receptor beta chain stems from a study of blood T cell repertoires in COVID-19. Looking at the study overall: From T cells, B-cell-depleted T cells, or PBMCs came the material, which was cDNA or gDNA.

CDR1 SGDLS and CDR2 YYNGEE come from the germline V gene. This CDR3 has 14 residues. V was clipped by 1 base and J by 8 bases; unmatched bases: 2. Per the original data handling: Reference gene primer amplification gave nucleated cell count estimates. The table came from immunoSEQ multiplex PCR; TCRdb's copy has only in-frame clones and leaves some out. The V and J calls and clone size come from that table; D and trimming were worked out from the DNA. The sample includes some 150,000 clones, approximately 83% of them seen just once. The rearrangement uses TRBV9 and TRBJ1-6; 8 bases align to TRBD1. Sequenced material: peripheral blood. The sequence was obtained from a human donor with acute or convalescent COVID-19. The donor label of this sample is uncertain. The CDR3 loop reads CASSVQGAHSPLHF. The CDR3 nucleotides are TGTGCCAGCAGCGTACAGGGGGCACATTCACCCCTCCACTTT.